This note documents a single T cell receptor beta chain sequence. No antigen is known for it. A second PCR, run for roughly 7 to 11 cycles, used a sample-barcoded 5' primer plus a J-beta primer mix. Via MiXCR, TCRdb re-called the 5' RACE reads, giving one row per CDR3 protein. The sample has around 700,000 distinct CDR3 sequences, 20% to 30% seen once. The CDR3 has 17 residues. With 2 bases clipped from V and 4 bases from J, the junction kept 12 bases outside the gene matches. Germline V gene sequence: CDR1 SEHNR, CDR2 FQNEAQ (reference sequence). The data were obtained in a study of blood T cells in healthy people across ages. Broader study findings: The percentage of naive T cells correlated strongly with TCR beta diversity. Diversity was higher, and naive CD4+ cells more numerous, in long-lived donors than in aged donors.

This sample was also put to use in a study of T cells of mothers and their children. According to that study: In related and unrelated pairs alike, thymic selection shapes TCR recombination output, with inherited differences minor. Slightly higher, non-significant overlap characterized related mother-child pairs relative to unrelated pairs.

The sequence was collected from a boy between 10 and 17 years old in good health. The specimen was blood. V usage is TRBV7-9 and J usage is TRBJ2-5; 8 positions match TRBD2. The CDR3 DNA follows: TGTGCCAGCAGCTTAAATAGGGTACTGGCGGGAGGAGAGACCCAGTACTTC. Its protein product is CASSLNRVLAGGETQYF.